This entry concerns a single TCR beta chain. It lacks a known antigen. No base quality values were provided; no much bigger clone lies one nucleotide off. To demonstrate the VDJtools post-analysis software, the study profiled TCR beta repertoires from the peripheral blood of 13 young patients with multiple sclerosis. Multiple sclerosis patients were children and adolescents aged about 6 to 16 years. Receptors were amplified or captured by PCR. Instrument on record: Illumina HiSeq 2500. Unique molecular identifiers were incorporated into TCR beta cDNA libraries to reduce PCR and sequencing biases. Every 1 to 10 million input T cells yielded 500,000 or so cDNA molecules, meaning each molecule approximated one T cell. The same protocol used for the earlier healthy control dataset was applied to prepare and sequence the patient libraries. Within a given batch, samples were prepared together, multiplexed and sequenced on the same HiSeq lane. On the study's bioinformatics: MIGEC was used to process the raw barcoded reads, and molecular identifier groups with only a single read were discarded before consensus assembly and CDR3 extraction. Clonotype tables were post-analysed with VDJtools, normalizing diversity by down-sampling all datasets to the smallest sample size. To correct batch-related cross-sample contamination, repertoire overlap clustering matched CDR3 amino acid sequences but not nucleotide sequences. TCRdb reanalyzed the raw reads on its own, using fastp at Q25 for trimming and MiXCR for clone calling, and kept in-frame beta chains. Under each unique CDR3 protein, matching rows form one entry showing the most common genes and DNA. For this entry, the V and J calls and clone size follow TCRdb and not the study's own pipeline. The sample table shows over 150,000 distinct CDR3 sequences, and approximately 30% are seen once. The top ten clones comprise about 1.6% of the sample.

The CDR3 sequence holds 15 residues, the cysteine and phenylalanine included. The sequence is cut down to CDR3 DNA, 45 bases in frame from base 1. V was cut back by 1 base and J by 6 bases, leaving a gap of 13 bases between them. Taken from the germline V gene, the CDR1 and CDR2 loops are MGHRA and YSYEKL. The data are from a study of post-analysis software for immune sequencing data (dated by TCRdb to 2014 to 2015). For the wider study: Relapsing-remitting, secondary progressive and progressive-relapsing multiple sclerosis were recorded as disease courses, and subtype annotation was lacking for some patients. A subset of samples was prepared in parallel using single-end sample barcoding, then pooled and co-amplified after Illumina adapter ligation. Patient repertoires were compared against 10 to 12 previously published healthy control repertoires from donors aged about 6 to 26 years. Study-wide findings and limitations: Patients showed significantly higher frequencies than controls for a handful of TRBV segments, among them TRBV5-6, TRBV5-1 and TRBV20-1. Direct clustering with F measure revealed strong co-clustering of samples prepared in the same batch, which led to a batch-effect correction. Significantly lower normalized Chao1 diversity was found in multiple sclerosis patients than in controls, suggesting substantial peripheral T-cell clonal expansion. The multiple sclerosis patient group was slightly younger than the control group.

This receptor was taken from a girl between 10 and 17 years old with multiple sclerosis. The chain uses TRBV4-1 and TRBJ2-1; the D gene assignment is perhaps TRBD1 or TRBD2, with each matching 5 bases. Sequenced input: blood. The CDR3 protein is CASSQGGWETNEQFF. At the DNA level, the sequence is TGCGCCAGCAGCCAAGGGGGCTGGGAGACCAATGAGCAGTTCTTC.